The T cell receptor beta chain under discussion was sequenced for a study of technical replicates of blood from a handful of donors. Assay used: immunoSEQ multiplex PCR; TCRdb lists only in-frame clones, some missing. The sample holds almost 70,000 clones, about 87% seen once. In germline, CDR1 is SGHNT, CDR2 YYREEE (reference sequence). This CDR3 is 14 amino acids long. V trimming: 6 bases; J trimming: 0 bases; junction bases outside the gene matches: 1. Sequenced sample: PBMCs. The receptor comes from a human donor in good health. Some clones in this sample may be carry-over from other donors' samples. The chain employs TRBV5-4 and TRBJ2-2, with 8 bases that match TRBD2. CDR3 sequence (DNA): TGTGCCAGCAAACTAGCGGCGAACACCGGGGAGCTGTTTTTT. Amino acid sequence: CASKLAANTGELFF.